The sample holds many counts of the clone carrying this T cell receptor (beta chain). Its antigen is unidentified. TCRdb called the 5' RACE reads again in MiXCR, with one record for every CDR3 protein. The table lists some 240,000 distinct CDR3 sequences, approximately 5.2% of them singletons. Germline CDR1 MNHEY, CDR2 SVGEGT. The V gene lost 5 bases and the J gene lost 6 bases, with 13 bases spanning the gap. There are 14 residues in the CDR3. The source of the sample is a study of T cells after yellow fever vaccination. Notes on the study in general: In post-booster samples, most primary-vaccination clones reappeared (just under 97% CD4, 70% to 90% CD8).

This clonotype was sampled from a young man who received the YFV17D yellow fever vaccine. The sequences come from CD4+ T cells sorted from PBMCs, collected on the day of the yellow fever booster vaccination. This sequence joins TRBV6-2 or TRBV6-3 and TRBJ1-4, with D unresolved. CDR3 sequence: CASSTARSDEKLFF. The CDR3 DNA is TGTGCCAGCAGTACGGCAAGATCCGATGAAAAACTGTTTTTT.